This TCR beta chain stems from a study of T cell responses to AZD1222 COVID-19 vaccine. Here immunoSEQ multiplex PCR was the method, and the copy in TCRdb shows in-frame clones only, minus some. The sample includes roughly 150,000 clones, 90% seen only once; the top ten take 1.8%. This CDR3 has 13 amino acids. V was pared by 8 bases and J by 2 bases, with 9 bases between. Germline CDR1 reads ENHRY; CDR2 reads SYGVKD. This sequence joins TRBV10-3 and TRBJ2-2; D possibly matches TRBD1 or TRBD2 (5 bases each). The sample consisted of peripheral blood, taken on day 0 of AZD1222 vaccination. The source is an adult in good health. DNA for the CDR3: TGTGCCATCTGGGACCGAAACACCGGGGAGCTGTTTTTT. As protein: CAIWDRNTGELFF.